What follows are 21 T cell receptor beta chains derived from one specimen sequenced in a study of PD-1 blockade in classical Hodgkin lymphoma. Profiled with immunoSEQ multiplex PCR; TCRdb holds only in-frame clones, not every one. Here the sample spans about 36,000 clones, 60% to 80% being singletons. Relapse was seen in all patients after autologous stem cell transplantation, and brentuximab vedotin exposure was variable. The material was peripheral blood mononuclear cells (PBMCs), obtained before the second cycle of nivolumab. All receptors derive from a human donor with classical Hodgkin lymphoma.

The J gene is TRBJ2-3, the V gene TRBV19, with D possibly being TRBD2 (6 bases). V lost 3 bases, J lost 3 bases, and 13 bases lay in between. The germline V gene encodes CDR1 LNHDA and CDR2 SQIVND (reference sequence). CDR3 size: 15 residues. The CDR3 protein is CASSISGSMTDTQYF. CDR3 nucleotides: TGTGCCAGTAGTATCTCCGGGAGCATGACAGATACGCAGTATTTT.

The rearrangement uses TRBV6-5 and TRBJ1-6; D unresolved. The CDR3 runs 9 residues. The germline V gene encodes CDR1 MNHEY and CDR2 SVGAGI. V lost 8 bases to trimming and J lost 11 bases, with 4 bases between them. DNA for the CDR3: TGTGCCAGCCGTCCACCCCTCCACTTT. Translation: CASRPPLHF.

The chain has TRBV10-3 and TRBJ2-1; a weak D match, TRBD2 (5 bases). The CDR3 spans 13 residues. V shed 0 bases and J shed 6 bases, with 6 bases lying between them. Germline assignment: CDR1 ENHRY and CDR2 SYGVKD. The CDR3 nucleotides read TGTGCCATCAGTGAGTCCGGGGTCAATGAGCAGTTCTTC. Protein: CAISESGVNEQFF.

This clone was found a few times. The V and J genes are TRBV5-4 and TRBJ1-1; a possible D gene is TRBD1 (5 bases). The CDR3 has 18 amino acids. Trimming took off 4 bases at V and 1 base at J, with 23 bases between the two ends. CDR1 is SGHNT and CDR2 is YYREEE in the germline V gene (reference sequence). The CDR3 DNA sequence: TGTGCCAGCAGCCCCCGGGTTCTTAGGGGCCGGACGAACACTGAAGCTTTCTTT. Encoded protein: CASSPRVLRGRTNTEAFF.

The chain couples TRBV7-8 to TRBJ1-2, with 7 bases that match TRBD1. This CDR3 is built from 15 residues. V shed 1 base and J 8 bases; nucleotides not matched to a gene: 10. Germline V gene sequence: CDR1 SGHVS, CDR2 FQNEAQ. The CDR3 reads CASSLEGRDSKGYTF. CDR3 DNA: TGTGCCAGCAGCTTAGAGGGCCGGGACAGCAAGGGCTACACCTTC.

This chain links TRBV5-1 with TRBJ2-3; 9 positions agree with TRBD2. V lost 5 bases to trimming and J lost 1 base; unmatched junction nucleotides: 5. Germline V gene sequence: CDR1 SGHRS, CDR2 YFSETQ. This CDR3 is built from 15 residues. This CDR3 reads CASSRASGGTDTQYF. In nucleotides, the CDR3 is TGCGCCAGCAGTCGGGCTAGCGGGGGCACAGATACGCAGTATTTT.

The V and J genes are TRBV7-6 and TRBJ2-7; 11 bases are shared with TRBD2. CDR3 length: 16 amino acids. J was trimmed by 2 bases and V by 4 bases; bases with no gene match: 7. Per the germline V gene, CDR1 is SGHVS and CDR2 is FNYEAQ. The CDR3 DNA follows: TGTGCCAGCAGCTCAATGACTAGCGGGGTACCCTACGAGCAGTACTTC. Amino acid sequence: CASSSMTSGVPYEQYF.

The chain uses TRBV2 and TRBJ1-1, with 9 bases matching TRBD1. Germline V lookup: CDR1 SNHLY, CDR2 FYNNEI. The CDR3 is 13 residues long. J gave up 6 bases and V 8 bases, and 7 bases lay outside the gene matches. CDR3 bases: TGTGCCAGCGGATCGGACAGGGGCTCTGAAGCTTTCTTT. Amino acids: CASGSDRGSEAFF. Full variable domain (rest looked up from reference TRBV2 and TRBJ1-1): EPEVTQTPSHQVTQMGQEVILRCVPISNHLYFYWYRQILGQKVEFLVSFYNNEISEKSEIFDDQFSVERPDGSNFTLKIRSTKLEDSAMYFCASGSDRGSEAFFGQGTRLTVV.

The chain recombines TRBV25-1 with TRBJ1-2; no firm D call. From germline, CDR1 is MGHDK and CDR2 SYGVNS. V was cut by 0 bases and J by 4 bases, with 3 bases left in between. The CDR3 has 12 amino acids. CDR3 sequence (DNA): TGTGCCAGCAGTGAATATAGCTATGGCTACACCTTC. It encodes CASSEYSYGYTF.

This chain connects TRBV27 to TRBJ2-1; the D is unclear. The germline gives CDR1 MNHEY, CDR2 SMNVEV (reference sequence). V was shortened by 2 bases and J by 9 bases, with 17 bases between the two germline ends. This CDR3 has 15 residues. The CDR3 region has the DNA TGTGCCAGCAGTTTAGCGGTGATGGGCAATCGTGAGCAGTTCTTC. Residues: CASSLAVMGNREQFF.

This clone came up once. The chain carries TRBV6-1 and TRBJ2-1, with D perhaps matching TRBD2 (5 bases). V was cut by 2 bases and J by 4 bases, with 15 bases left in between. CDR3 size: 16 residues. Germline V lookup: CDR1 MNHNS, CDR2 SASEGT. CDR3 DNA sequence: TGTGCCAGCAGTGAATCTGGAGTTCTAGCTTACAATGAGCAGTTCTTC. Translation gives CASSESGVLAYNEQFF.

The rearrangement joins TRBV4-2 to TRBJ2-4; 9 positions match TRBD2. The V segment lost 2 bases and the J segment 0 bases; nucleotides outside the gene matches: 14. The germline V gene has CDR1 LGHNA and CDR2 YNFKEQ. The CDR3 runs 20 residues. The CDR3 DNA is TGTGCCAGCAGCCAATCCCCGGGACTAGCTTCCCCATTAGCCAAAAACATTCAGTACTTC. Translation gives CASSQSPGLASPLAKNIQYF.

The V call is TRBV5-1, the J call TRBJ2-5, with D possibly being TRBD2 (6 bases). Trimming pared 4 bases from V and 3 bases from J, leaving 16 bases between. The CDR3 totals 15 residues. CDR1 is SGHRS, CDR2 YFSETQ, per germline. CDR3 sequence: CASSPGVVTEETQYF. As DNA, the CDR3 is TGCGCCAGCAGCCCGGGGGTTGTTACAGAAGAGACCCAGTACTTC.

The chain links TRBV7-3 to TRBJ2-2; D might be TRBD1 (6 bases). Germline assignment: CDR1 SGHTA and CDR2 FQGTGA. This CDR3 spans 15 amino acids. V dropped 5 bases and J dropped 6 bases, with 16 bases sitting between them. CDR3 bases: TGTGCCAGCAGCCTGGACAGAATTAAGGCCGGGGAGCTGTTTTTT. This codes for CASSLDRIKAGELFF.

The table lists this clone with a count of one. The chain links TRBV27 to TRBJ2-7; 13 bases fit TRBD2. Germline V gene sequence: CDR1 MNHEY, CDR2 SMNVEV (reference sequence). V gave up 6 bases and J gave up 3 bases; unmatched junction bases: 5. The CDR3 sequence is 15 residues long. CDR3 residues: CASSFGLAGVYEQYF. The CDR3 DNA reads TGTGCCAGCAGCTTCGGACTAGCGGGGGTCTACGAGCAGTACTTC.

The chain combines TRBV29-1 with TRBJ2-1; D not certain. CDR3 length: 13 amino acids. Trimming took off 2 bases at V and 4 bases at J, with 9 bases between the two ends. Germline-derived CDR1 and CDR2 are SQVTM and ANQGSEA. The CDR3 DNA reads TGCAGCGTTGAATCTAGTCTATACAATGAGCAGTTCTTC. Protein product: CSVESSLYNEQFF.

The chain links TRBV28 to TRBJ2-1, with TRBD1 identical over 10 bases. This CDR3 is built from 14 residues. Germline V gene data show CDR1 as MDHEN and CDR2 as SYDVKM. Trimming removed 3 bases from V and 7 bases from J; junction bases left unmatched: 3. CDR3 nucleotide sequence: TGTGCCAGCAGTTTCCCGGGACAGGGGAATGAGCAGTTCTTC. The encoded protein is CASSFPGQGNEQFF.

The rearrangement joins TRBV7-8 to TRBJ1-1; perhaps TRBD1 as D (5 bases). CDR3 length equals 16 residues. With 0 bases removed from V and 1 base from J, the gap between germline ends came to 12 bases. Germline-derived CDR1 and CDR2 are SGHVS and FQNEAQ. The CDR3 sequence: CASSLAGGLRNTEAFF. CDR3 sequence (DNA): TGTGCCAGCAGCTTAGCGGGGGGACTCAGGAACACTGAAGCTTTCTTT.

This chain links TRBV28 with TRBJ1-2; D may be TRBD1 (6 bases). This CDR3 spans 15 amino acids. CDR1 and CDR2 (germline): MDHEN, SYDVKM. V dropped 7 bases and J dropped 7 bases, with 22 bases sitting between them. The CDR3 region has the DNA TGTGCCAGCACTCCCCCCGGGGGCGCATCGATTGGCTACACCTTC. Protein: CASTPPGGASIGYTF.

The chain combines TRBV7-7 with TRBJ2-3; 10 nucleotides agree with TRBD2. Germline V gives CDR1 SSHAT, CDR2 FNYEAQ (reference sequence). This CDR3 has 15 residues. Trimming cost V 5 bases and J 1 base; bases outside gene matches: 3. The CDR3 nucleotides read TGTGCCAGCAGCCCTGGGACTAGCGGCACAGATACGCAGTATTTT. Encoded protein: CASSPGTSGTDTQYF. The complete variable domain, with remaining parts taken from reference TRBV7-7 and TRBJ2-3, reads GAGVSQSPRYKVTKRGQDVTLRCDPISSHATLYWYQQALGQGPEFLTYFNYEAQPDKSGLPSDRFSAERPEGSISTLTIQRTEQRDSAMYRCASSPGTSGTDTQYFGPGTRLTVL.

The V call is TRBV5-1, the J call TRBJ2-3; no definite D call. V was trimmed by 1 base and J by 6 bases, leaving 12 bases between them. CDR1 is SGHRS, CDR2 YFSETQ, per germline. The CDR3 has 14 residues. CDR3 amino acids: CASSLSRTVDTQYF. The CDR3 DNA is TGCGCCAGCAGCTTGTCCCGGACGGTGGATACGCAGTATTTT.